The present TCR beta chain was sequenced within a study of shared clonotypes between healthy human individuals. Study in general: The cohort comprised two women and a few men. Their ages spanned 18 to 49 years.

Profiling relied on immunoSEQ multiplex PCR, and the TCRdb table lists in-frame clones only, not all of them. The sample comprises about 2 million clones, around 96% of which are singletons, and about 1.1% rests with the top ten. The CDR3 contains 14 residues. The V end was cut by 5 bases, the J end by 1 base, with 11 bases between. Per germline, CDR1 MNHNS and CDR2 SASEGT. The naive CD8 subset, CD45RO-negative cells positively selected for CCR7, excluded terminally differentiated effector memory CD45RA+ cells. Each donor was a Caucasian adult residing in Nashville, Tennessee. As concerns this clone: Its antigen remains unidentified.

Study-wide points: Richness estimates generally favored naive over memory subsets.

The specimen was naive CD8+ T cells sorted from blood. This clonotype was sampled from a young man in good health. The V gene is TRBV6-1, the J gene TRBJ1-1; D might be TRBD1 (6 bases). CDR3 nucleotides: TGTGCCAGCAGTACAGGGATCTGGAACACTGAAGCTTTCTTT. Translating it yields CASSTGIWNTEAFF.